Listed below are T cell receptor beta chains from one sample, sequenced in a study of OX40 agonist ivuxolimab in advanced cancers. Clones were sequenced by immunoSEQ multiplex PCR, and TCRdb holds only the in-frame ones, with some missing. The data hold around 19,000 clones, with just over 90% observed a single time. The material was CD4+ or CD8+ T cells sorted from blood, obtained in a trial of the OX40 agonist ivuxolimab. All receptors come from an adult with an advanced solid tumor such as melanoma, head and neck, liver or kidney cancer. Both conserved end residues are part of each CDR3. A D gene is named only where the DNA matches it firmly.

cdr3_length,d_call,v_call,j_call,cdr3_nt,cdr3_aa
13,TRBD1,TRBV30,TRBJ1-5,TGTGCCTGGAGTAGGGACAGAGATCAGCCCCAGCATTTT,CAWSRDRDQPQHF
14,TRBD2,TRBV6-1,TRBJ2-1,TGTGCCAGCAGTGGGCTAGCGGGTTACAATGAGCAGTTCTTC,CASSGLAGYNEQFF
14,NA,TRBV27,TRBJ2-2,TGTGCCAGCAGTAACTCCCAAGGGTTCGGGGAGCTGTTTTTT,CASSNSQGFGELFF
16,NA,TRBV19,TRBJ1-1,TGTGCCAGTAGTGAAGGCGCAGGGGCATTGAACACTGAAGCTTTCTTT,CASSEGAGALNTEAFF
14,TRBD1,TRBV5-1,TRBJ2-7,TGCGCCAGCAGCTTCGGGACAGGGGACTACGAGCAGTACTTC,CASSFGTGDYEQYF
13,NA,TRBV30,TRBJ1-2,TGTGCCTGGAGCCCGACCGGGACAAGCGGCTACACCTTC,CAWSPTGTSGYTF
17,TRBD1,TRBV4-1,TRBJ2-1,TGCGCCAGCAGCCAAGGCCCGGGACAGGGAGGCTACAATGAGCAGTTCTTC,CASSQGPGQGGYNEQFF
13,NA,TRBV11-2,TRBJ2-1,TGTGCCAGCAGCTTAGACCCAGACAATGAGCAGTTCTTC,CASSLDPDNEQFF
15,NA,TRBV19,TRBJ1-4,TGTGCCAGTAGTATAGAAGGAGACAGTAATGAAAAACTGTTTTTT,CASSIEGDSNEKLFF
14,NA,TRBV5-1,TRBJ1-6,TGCGCCAGCAGCCTGGACACATATAATTCACCCCTCCACTTT,CASSLDTYNSPLHF
16,NA,TRBV6-5,TRBJ2-3,TGTGCCAGCAGTTACTCGAATGTCCAGGCGGCAGATACGCAGTATTTT,CASSYSNVQAADTQYF
13,NA,TRBV6-1,TRBJ1-1,TGTGCCAGCAGTGACAGAGTGGTCACTGAAGCTTTCTTT,CASSDRVVTEAFF
15,NA,TRBV7-8,TRBJ2-1,TGTGCCAGCAGCCACGGGGCAGGGTCCTACAATGAGCAGTTCTTC,CASSHGAGSYNEQFF
17,TRBD2,TRBV30,TRBJ2-3,TGTGCCTGGAGTGCAGAACCCCTAGCGGGGCACACAGATACGCAGTATTTT,CAWSAEPLAGHTDTQYF
16,TRBD1,TRBV7-9,TRBJ2-7,TGTGCCAGCAGCTTCCAGGAGGGACAGGGATCCTACGAGCAGTACTTC,CASSFQEGQGSYEQYF
16,TRBD1,TRBV4-1,TRBJ2-1,TGCGCCAGCAGCCAAGAGGCGTCAGGGGGCTACAATGAGCAGTTCTTC,CASSQEASGGYNEQFF
16,NA,TRBV28,TRBJ1-4,TGTGCCAGCAACACGCCGGAATCTTCATACAAAGAAAAACTGTTTTTT,CASNTPESSYKEKLFF
14,NA,TRBV19,TRBJ2-7,TGTGCCAGTAGTATAGCGGATAACGGCTACGAGCAGTACTTC,CASSIADNGYEQYF
14,NA,TRBV7-9,TRBJ2-1,TGTGCCAGCAGCTTAATACAGAACTACAATGAGCAGTTCTTC,CASSLIQNYNEQFF
17,TRBD2,TRBV27,TRBJ2-1,TGTGCCAGCAGTTTATCCCGCGGGAGGGAGTCCTACAATGAGCAGTTCTTC,CASSLSRGRESYNEQFF